There are many counts of the clone carrying this T cell receptor (beta chain). Antigen specificity is unknown. iRepertoire HTBI primers and Arm-PCR of CDR3 regions built TCR beta libraries. TCRdb analysed the multiplex PCR reads with MiXCR anew, one entry per CDR3 protein. The sample records about 300,000 distinct CDR3 sequences, under 25% being singletons. The sample's time point: persistent/refractory GD, antithyroid drugs over 5 years with positive TRAb. Extracted RNA from PBMCs served as the source of the TCR library. The data were obtained in a study of regulatory T cells in long-lasting Graves disease. Whole-study findings and limits: Because few samples were included, accuracy may have been lower.

The CDR3 contains 13 residues. J was trimmed by 3 bases and V by 7 bases; bases with no gene match: 6. The germline V gene encodes CDR1 ENHRY and CDR2 SYGVKD. This clonotype was sampled from a female donor with Graves disease. The V and J genes are TRBV10-3 and TRBJ2-7; TRBD1 agrees at 7 bases. Sequencing used peripheral blood mononuclear cells (PBMCs), obtained when the disease was refractory, from a patient treated with antithyroid drugs. The CDR3 nucleotides are TGTGCCATCATGAGACAGGGTAGCTACGAGCAGTACTTC. Translated, it gives CAIMRQGSYEQYF.